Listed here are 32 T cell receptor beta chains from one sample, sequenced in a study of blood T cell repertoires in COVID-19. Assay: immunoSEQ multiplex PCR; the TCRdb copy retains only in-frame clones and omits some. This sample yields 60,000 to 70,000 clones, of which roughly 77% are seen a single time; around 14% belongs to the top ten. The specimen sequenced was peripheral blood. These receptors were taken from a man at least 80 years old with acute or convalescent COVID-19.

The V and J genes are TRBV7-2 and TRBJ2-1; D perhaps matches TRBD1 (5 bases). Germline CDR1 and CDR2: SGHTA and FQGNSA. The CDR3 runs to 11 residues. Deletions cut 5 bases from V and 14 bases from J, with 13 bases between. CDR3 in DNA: TGTGCCAGCAGCGGCCAGGGCATAGAGTTCTTC. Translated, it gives CASSGQGIEFF.

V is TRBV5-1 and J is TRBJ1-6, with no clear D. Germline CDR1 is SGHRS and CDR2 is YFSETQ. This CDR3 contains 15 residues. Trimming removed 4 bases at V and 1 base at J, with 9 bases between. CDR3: CASSRESSYNSPLHF. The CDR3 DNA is TGCGCCAGCAGCAGGGAGAGTTCCTATAATTCACCCCTCCACTTT. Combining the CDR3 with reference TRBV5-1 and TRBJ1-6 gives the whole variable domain KAGVTQTPRYLIKTRGQQVTLSCSPISGHRSVSWYQQTPGQGLQFLFEYFSETQRNKGNFPGRFSGRQFSNSRSEMNVSTLELGDSALYLCASSRESSYNSPLHFGNGTRLTVT.

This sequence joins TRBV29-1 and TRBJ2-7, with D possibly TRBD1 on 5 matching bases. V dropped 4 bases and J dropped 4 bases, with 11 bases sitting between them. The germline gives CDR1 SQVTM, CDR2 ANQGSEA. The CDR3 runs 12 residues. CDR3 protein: CSVALPGYEQYF. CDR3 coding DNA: TGCAGCGTTGCCCTACCAGGGTACGAGCAGTACTTC.

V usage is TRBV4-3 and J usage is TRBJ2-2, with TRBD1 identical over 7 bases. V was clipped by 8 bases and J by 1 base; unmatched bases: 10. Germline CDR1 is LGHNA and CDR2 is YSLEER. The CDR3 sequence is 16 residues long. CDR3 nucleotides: TGCGCCAGCTCTGTTCGCACAGGGGAGAACACCGGGGAGCTGTTTTTT. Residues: CASSVRTGENTGELFF.

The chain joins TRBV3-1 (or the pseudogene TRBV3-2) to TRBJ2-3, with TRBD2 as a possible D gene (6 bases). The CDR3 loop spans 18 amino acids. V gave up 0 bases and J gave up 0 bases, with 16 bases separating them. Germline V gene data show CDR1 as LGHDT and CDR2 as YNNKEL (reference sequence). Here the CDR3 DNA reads TGTGCCAGCAGCCAAGATCCCGGGCGGGGAACTAGCACAGATACGCAGTATTTT. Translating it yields CASSQDPGRGTSTDTQYF.

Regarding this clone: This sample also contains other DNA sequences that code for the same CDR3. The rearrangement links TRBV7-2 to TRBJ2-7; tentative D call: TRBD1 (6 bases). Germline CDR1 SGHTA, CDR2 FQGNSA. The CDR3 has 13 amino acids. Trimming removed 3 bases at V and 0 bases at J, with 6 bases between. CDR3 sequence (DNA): TGTGCCAGCAGCTTGGACAGCTCCTACGAGCAGTACTTC. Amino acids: CASSLDSSYEQYF.

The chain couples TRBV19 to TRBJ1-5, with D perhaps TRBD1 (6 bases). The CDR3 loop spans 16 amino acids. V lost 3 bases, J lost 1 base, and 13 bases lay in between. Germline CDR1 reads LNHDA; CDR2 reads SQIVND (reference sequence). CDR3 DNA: TGTGCCAGTAGTATGGACAGATCTCGAAGCAATCAGCCCCAGCATTTT. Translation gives CASSMDRSRSNQPQHF.

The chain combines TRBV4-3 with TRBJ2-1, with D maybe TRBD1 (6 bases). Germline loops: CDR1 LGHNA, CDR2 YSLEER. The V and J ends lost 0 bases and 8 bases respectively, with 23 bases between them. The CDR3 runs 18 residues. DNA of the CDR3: TGCGCCAGCAGCCAAGATCTTGTGAGAACAGGGATTGCCCATGAGCAGTTCTTC. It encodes CASSQDLVRTGIAHEQFF.

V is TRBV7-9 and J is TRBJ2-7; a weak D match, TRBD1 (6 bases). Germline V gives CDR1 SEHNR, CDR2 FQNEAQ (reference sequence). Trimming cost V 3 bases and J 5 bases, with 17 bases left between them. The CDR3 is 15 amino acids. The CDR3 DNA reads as TGTGCCAGCAGCTTGGGGGCGGAGCGCGTGGACGAGCAGTACTTC. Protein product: CASSLGAERVDEQYF.

The CDR3 sequence: CASSERAQGLWEQYF. Here the CDR3 DNA reads TGTGCCAGCAGCGAGAGGGCACAGGGCCTCTGGGAGCAGTACTTC. The rearrangement joins TRBV7-2 to TRBJ2-7, with D possibly TRBD1 on 6 matching bases. The germline V and J ends were trimmed by 5 bases and 7 bases, with 21 bases remaining between them. The CDR3 totals 15 residues. The germline CDR1 and CDR2 sequences are SGHTA and FQGNSA.

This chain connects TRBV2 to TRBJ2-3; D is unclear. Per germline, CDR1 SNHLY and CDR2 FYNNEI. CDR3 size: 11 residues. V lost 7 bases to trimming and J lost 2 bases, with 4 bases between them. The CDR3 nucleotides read TGTGCCAGCACTTACACAGATACGCAGTATTTT. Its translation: CASTYTDTQYF.

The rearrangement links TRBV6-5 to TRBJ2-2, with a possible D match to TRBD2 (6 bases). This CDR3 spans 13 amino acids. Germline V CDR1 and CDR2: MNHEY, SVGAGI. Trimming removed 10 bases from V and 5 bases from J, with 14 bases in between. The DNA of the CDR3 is TGTGCCATCCGACGGGGAGGAACCGGGGAGCTGTTTTTT. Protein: CAIRRGGTGELFF.

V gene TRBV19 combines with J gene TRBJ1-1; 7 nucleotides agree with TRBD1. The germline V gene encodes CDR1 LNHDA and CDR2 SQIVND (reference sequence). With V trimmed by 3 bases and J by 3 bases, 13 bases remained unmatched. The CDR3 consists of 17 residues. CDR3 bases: TGTGCCAGTAGTATTGGGGTCGGAGGGGGCGGATACACTGAAGCTTTCTTT. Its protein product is CASSIGVGGGGYTEAFF.

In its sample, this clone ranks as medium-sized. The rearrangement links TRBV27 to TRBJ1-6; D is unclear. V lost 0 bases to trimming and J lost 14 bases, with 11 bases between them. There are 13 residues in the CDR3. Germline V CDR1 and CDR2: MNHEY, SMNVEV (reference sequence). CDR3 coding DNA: TGTGCCAGCAGTTTATCCCCAGGATTCACCCTCCACTTT. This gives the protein CASSLSPGFTLHF.

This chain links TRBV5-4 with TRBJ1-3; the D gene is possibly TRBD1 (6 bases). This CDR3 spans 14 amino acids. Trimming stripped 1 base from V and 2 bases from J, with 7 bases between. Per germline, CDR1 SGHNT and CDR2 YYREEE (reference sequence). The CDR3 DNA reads TGTGCCAGCAGCTTGACAGGGCCTGGAAACACCATATATTTT. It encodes CASSLTGPGNTIYF.

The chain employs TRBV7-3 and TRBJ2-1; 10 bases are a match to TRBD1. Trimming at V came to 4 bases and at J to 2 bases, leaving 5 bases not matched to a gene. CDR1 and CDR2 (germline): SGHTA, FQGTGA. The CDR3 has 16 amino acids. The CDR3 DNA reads TGTGCCAGCAGCTCGGGACAGGGGCTTACCTACAATGAGCAGTTCTTC. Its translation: CASSSGQGLTYNEQFF.

This chain's CDR3 is CASSEMGLANEKLFF. CDR3 DNA sequence: TGTGCCAGCAGTGAAATGGGGCTCGCTAATGAAAAACTGTTTTTT. This rearrangement joins TRBV6-1 to TRBJ1-4, with D perhaps matching TRBD1 (5 bases). V lost 2 bases and J 3 bases, leaving 10 bases between the germline ends. This CDR3 comprises 15 residues. Per the germline V gene, CDR1 is MNHNS and CDR2 is SASEGT.

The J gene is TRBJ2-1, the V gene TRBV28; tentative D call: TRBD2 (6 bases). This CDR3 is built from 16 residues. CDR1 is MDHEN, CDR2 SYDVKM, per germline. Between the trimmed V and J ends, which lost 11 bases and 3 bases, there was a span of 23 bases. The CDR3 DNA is TGTGCCTCACTCCGTCCGGGAGTGGGGCGCTACAATGAGCAGTTCTTC. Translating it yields CASLRPGVGRYNEQFF.

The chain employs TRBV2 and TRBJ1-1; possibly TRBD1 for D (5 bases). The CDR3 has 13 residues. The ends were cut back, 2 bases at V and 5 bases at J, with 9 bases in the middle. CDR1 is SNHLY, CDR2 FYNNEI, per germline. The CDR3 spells CASSEREGTEAFF. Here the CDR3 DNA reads TGTGCCAGCAGTGAAAGGGAGGGGACTGAAGCTTTCTTT.

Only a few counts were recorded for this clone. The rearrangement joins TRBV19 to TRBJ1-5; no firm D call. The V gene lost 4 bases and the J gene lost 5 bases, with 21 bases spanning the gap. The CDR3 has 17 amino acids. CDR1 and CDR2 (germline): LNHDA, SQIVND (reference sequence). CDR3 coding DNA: TGTGCCAGTAGTACTCCCCTCGGGAGGAAGGGTGATCAGCCCCAGCATTTT. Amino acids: CASSTPLGRKGDQPQHF.

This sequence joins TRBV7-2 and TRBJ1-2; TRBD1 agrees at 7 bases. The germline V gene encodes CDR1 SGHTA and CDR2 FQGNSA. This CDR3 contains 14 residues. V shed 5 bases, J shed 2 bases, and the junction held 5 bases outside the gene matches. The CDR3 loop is CASSVQGSNYGYTF. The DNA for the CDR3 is TGTGCCAGCAGCGTACAGGGGTCCAACTATGGCTACACCTTC.

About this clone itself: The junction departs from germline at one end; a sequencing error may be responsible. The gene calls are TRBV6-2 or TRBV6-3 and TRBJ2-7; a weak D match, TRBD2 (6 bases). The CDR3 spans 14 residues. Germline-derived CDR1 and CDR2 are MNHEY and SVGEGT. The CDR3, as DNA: TGTGCCACCAGTCGGGCGGGGTCTATCGCCGAGCAGTACTTC. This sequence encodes CATSRAGSIAEQYF.

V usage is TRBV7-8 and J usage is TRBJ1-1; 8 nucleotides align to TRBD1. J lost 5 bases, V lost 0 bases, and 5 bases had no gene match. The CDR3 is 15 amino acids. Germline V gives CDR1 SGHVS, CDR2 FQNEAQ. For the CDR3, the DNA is TGTGCCAGCAGCTTAGCGCTGGGACAGGTGACTGAAGCTTTCTTT. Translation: CASSLALGQVTEAFF.

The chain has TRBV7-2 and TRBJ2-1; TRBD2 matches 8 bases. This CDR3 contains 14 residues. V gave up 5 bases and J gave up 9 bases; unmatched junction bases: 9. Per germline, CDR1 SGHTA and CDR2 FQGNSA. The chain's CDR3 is CASSPMGTSGEQFF. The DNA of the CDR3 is TGTGCCAGCAGCCCTATGGGTACTAGCGGTGAGCAGTTCTTC.

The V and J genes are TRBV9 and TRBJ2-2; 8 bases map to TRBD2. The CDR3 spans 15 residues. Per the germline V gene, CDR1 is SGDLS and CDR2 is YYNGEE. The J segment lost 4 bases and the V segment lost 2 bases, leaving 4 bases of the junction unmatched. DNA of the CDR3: TGTGCCAGCAGCGTTAGCGGGATGGGCACCGGGGAGCTGTTTTTT. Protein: CASSVSGMGTGELFF. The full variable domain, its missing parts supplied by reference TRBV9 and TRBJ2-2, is DSGVTQTPKHLITATGQRVTLRCSPRSGDLSVYWYQQSLDQGLQFLIQYYNGEERAKGNILERFSAQQFPDLHSELNLSSLELGDSALYFCASSVSGMGTGELFFGEGSRLTVL.

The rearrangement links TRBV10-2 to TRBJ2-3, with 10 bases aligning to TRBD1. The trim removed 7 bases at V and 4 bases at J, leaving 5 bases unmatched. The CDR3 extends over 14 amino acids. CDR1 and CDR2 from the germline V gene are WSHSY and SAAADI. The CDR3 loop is CASTDRGASDTQYF. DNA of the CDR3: TGCGCCAGCACGGACAGGGGGGCGTCAGATACGCAGTATTTT.

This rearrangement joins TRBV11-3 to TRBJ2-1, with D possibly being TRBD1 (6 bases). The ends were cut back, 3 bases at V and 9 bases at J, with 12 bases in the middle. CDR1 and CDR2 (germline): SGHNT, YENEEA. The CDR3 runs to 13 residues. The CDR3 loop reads CASSFTGWAEQFF. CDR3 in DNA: TGTGCCAGCAGCTTCACAGGGTGGGCTGAGCAGTTCTTC.

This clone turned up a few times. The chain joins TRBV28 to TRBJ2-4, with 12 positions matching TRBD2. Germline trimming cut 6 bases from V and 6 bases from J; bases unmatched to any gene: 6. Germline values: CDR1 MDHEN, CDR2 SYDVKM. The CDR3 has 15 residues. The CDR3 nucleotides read TGTGCCAGCAGCTCCGTGGGACTAGCGGGAAACATTCAGTACTTC. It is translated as CASSSVGLAGNIQYF.

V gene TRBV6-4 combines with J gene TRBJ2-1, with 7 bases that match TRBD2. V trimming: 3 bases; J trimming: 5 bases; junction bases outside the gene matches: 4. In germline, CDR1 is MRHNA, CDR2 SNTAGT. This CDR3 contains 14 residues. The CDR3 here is CASSEYGGNNEQFF. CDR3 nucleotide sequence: TGTGCCAGCAGTGAGTACGGGGGGAACAATGAGCAGTTCTTC.

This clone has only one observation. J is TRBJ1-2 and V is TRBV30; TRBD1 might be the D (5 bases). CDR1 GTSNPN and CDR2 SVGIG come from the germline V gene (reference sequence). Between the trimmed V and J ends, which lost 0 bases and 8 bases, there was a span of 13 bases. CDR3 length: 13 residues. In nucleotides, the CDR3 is TGTGCCTGGAGTGTGCAGGGCGTAGGGGGCTACACCTTC. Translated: CAWSVQGVGGYTF.

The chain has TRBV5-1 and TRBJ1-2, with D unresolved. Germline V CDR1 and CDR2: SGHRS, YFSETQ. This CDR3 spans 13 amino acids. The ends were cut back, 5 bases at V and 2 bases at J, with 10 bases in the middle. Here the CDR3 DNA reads TGCGCCAGCAGACCTGACACAAACTATGGCTACACCTTC. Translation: CASRPDTNYGYTF. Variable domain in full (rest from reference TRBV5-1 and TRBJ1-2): KAGVTQTPRYLIKTRGQQVTLSCSPISGHRSVSWYQQTPGQGLQFLFEYFSETQRNKGNFPGRFSGRQFSNSRSEMNVSTLELGDSALYLCASRPDTNYGYTFGSGTRLTVV.

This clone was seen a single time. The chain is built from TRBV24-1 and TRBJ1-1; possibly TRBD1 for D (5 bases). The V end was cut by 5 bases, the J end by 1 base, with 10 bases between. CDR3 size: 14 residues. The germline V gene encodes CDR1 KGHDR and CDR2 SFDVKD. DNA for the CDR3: TGTGCCACCAGTGGGGGGGTGACGAACACTGAAGCTTTCTTT. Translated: CATSGGVTNTEAFF.